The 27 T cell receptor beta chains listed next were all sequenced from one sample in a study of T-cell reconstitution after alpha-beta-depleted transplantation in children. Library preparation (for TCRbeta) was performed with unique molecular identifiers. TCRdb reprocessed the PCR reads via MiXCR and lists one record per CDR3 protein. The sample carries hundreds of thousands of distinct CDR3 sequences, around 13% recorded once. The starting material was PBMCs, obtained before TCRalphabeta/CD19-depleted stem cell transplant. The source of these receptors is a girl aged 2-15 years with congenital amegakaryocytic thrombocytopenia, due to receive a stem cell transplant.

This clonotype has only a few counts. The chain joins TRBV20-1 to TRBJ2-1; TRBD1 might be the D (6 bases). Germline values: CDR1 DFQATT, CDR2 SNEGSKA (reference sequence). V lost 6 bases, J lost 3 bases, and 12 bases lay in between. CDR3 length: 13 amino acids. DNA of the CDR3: TGCAGTGCCATAACAGGGAACTACAATGAGCAGTTCTTC. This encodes CSAITGNYNEQFF.

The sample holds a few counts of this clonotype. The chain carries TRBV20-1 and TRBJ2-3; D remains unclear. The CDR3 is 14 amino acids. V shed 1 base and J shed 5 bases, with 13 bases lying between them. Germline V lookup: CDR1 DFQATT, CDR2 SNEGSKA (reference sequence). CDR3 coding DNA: TGCAGTGCTAGAGGGTGGGTCGTCGGAGATACGCAGTATTTT. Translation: CSARGWVVGDTQYF.

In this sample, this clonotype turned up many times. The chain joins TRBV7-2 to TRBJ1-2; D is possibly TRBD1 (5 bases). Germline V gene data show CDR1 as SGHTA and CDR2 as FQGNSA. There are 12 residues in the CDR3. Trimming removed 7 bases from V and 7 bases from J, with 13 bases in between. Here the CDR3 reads CASTIWRGGYTF. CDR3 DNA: TGTGCCAGCACCATTTGGAGGGGTGGCTACACCTTC.

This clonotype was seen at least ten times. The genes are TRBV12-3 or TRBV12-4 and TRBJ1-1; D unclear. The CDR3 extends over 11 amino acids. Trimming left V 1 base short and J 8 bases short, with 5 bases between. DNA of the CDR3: TGTGCCAGCAGTTTAGGAGAAGAAGCTTTCTTT. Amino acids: CASSLGEEAFF.

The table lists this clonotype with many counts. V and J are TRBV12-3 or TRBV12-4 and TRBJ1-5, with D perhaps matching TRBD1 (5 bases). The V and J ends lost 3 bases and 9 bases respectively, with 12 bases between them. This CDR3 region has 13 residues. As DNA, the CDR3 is TGTGCCAGCAGTTTGGTAGGGGAACTGCCCCAGCATTTT. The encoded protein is CASSLVGELPQHF.

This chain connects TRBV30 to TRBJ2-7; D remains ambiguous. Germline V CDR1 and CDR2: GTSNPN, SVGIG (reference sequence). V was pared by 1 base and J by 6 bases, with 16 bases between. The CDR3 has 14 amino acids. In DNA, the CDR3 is TGTGCCTGGAGTGGGGCAGGCCCGTTGGGCGAGCAGTACTTC. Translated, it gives CAWSGAGPLGEQYF.

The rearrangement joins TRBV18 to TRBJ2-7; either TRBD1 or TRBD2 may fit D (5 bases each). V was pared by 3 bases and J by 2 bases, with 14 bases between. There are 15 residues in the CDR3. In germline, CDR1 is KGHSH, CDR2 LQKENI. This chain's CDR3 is CASSPVVGTTYEQYF. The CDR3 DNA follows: TGTGCCAGCTCACCCGTCGTGGGGACCACCTACGAGCAGTACTTC.

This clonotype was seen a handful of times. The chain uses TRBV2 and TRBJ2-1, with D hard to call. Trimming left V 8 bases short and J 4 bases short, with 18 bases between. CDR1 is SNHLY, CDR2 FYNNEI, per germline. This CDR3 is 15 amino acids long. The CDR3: CASENKGNGYNEQFF. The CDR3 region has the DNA TGTGCCAGCGAAAACAAGGGAAACGGATACAATGAGCAGTTCTTC. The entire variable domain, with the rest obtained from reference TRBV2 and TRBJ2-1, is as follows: EPEVTQTPSHQVTQMGQEVILRCVPISNHLYFYWYRQILGQKVEFLVSFYNNEISEKSEIFDDQFSVERPDGSNFTLKIRSTKLEDSAMYFCASENKGNGYNEQFFGPGTRLTVL.

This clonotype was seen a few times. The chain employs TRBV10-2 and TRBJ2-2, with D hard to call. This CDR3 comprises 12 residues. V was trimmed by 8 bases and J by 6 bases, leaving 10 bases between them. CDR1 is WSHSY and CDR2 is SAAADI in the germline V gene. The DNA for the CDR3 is TGCGCCAGCCCTGGCGAATCCGGGGAGCTGTTTTTT. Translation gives CASPGESGELFF.

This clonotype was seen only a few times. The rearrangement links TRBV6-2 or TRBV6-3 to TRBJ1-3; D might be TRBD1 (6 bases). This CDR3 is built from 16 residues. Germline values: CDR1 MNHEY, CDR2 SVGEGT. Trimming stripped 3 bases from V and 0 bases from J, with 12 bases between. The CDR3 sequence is CASSYMSTGSGNTIYF. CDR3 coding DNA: TGTGCCAGCAGTTATATGTCGACAGGCTCTGGAAACACCATATATTTT.

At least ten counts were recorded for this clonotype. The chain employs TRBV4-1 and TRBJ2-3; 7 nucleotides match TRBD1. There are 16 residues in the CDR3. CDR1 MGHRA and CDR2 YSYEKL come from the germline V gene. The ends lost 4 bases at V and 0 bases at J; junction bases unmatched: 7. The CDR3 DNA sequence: TGCGCCAGCAGCCTCCGGGACAGCACTAGCACAGATACGCAGTATTTT. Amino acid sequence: CASSLRDSTSTDTQYF.

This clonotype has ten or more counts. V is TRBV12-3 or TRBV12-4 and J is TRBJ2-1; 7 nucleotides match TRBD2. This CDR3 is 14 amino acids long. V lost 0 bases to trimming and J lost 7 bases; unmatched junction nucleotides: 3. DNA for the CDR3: TGTGCCAGCAGTTTAGCGGCGGGGGTTAATGAGCAGTTCTTC. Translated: CASSLAAGVNEQFF.

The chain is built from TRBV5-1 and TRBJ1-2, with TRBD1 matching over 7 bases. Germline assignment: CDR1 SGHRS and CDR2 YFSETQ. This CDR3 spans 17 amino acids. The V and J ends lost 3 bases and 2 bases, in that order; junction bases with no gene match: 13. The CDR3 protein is CASSSELHLTGNYGYTF. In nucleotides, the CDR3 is TGCGCCAGCAGCTCCGAACTTCATTTGACAGGGAACTATGGCTACACCTTC.

In nucleotides, the CDR3 is TGTGCCTTCTGTTTAGCGGCGGTGAGGACTAGCGAGCAGTACTTC. This encodes CAFCLAAVRTSEQYF. The V and J genes are TRBV12-3 or TRBV12-4 and TRBJ2-7, with TRBD2 identical over 7 bases. The CDR3 runs 15 residues. V trimming: 11 bases; J trimming: 6 bases; junction bases outside the gene matches: 19.

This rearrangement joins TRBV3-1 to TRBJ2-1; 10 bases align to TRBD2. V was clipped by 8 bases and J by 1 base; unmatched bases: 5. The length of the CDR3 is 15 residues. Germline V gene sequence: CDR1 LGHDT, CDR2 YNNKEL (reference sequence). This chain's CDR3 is CASCRLAGSYNEQFF. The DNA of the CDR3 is TGTGCCAGCTGCCGACTAGCGGGTTCCTACAATGAGCAGTTCTTC.

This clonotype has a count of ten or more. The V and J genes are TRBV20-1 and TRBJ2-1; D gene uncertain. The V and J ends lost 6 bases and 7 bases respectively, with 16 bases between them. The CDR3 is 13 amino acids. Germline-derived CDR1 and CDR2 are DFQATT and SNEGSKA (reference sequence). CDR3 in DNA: TGCAGTGCCCATGACCACAGAAGAAATGAGCAGTTCTTC. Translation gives CSAHDHRRNEQFF.

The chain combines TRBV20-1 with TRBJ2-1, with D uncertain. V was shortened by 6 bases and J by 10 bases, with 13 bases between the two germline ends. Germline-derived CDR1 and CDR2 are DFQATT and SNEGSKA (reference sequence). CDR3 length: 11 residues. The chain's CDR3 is CSAEFYDEQFF. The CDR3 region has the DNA TGCAGTGCCGAATTTTACGACGAGCAGTTCTTC.

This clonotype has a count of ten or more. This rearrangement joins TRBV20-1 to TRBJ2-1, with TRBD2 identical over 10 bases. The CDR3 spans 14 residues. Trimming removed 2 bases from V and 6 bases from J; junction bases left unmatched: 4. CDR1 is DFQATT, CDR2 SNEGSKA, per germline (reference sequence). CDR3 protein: CSARILAGVNEQFF. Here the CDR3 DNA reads TGCAGTGCTAGAATCCTAGCGGGAGTCAATGAGCAGTTCTTC.

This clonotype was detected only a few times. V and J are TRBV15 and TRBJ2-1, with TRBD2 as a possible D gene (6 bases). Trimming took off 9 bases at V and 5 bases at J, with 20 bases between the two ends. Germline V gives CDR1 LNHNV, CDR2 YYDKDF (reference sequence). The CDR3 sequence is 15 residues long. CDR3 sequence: CATALGSGSNNEQFF. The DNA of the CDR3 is TGTGCCACAGCCCTCGGGAGCGGCTCTAACAATGAGCAGTTCTTC.

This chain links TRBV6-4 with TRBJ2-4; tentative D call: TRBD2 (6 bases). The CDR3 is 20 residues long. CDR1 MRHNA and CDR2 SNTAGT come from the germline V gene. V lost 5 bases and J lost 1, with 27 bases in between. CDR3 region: CASSLSVEGIGLGAKNIQYF. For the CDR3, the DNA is TGTGCCAGCAGTCTAAGTGTGGAGGGCATTGGCCTAGGGGCCAAAAACATTCAGTACTTC.

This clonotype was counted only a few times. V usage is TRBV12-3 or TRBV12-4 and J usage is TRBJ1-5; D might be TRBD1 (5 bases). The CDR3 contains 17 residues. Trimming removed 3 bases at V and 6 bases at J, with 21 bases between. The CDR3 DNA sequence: TGTGCCAGCAGTTTGGAGATGGTCGCGGGTAGGGGTCAGCCCCAGCATTTT. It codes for CASSLEMVAGRGQPQHF.

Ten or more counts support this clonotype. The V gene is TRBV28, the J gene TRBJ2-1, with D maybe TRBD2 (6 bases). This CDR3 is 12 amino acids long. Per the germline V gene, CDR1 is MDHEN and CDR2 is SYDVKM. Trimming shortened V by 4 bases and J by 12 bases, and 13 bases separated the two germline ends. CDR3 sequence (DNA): TGTGCCAGCAGTTCGTCGCTAGCGTCGCAGTTCTTC. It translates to CASSSSLASQFF.

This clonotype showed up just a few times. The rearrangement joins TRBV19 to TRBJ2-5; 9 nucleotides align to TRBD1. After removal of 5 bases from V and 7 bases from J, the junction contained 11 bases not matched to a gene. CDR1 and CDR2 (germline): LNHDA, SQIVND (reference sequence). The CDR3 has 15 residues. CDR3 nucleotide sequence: TGTGCCAGTAGTGATCCGGGACAGGGTGTCTTGACCCAGTACTTC. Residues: CASSDPGQGVLTQYF.

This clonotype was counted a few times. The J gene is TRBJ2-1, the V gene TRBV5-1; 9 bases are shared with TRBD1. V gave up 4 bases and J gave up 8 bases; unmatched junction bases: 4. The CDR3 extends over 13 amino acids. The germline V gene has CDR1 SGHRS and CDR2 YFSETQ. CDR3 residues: CASSRDRADEQFF. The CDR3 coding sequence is TGCGCCAGCAGCAGGGACAGGGCGGATGAGCAGTTCTTC.

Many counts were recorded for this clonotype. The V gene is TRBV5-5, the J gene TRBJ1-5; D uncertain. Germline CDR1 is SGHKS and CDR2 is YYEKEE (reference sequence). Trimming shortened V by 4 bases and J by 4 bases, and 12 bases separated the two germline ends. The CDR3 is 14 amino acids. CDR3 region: CASSQSGLNQPQHF. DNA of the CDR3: TGTGCCAGCAGCCAGAGCGGTTTGAATCAGCCCCAGCATTTT.

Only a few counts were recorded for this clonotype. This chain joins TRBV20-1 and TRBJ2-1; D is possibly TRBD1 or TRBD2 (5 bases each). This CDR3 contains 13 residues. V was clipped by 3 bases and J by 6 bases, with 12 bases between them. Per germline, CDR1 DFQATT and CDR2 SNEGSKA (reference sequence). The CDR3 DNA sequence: TGCAGTGCTAGTTGGGGGTTTTCCAATGAGCAGTTCTTC. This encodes CSASWGFSNEQFF.

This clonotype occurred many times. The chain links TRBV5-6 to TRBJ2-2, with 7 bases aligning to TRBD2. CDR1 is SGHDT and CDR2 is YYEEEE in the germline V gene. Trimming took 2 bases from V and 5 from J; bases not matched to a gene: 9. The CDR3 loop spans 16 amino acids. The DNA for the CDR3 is TGTGCCAGCAGCTTTATTGGCGGGAGTTTTACCGGGGAGCTGTTTTTT. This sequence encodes CASSFIGGSFTGELFF.